This TCR beta chain was recovered during a study of siplizumab effects on memory and regulatory T cells. The table came from immunoSEQ multiplex PCR; TCRdb's copy has only in-frame clones and leaves some out. The repertoire includes about 100,000 clones, 94% of them detected once, and over 1% sits in the top ten. Trimming removed 6 bases from V and 3 bases from J, with 8 bases in between. CDR3 length: 12 residues. Germline loops: CDR1 MNHNS, CDR2 SASEGT. Sequenced sample: non-Treg CD4+ T cells sorted from blood. The rearrangement uses TRBV6-1 and TRBJ2-5, with a possible D match to TRBD1 (6 bases). The receptor comes from a human donor in good health. CDR3 sequence reads: CASSHREETQYF. The CDR3 DNA reads as TGTGCCAGCAGCCACAGGGAAGAGACCCAGTACTTC.